The 8 T cell receptor beta chains in this list originate from one sample, sequenced in a study of spatial heterogeneity in lung cancer. Time point defined: sample taken at primary tumor resection. TCRs were sequenced from unsorted whole RNA of tumor, nontumor lung or PBMC. Each CDR3 protein gets one entry after TCRdb re-called the 5' RACE reads with MiXCR. The table records roughly 21,000 distinct CDR3 sequences, about 3% of them present only once. The material sequenced was PBMCs, taken at surgery. The receptors here all came from a female donor with early-stage non-small cell lung cancer.

The table lists this clonotype with many counts. The rearrangement joins TRBV20-1 to TRBJ1-1; a weak D match, TRBD1 (5 bases). V shed 0 bases and J shed 1 base, with 15 bases lying between them. Per germline, CDR1 DFQATT and CDR2 SNEGSKA (reference sequence). This CDR3 is built from 16 residues. CDR3 in amino acids: CSARDPTGTPNTEAFF. The CDR3 coding sequence is TGCAGTGCTAGAGACCCAACCGGGACGCCGAACACTGAAGCTTTCTTT.

This clonotype was observed at least ten times. The V and J genes are TRBV7-2 and TRBJ2-1; 7 bases align to TRBD2. Per the germline V gene, CDR1 is SGHTA and CDR2 is FQGNSA. V shed 2 bases and J 5 bases; nucleotides not matched to a gene: 3. The CDR3 consists of 14 residues. CDR3 in amino acids: CASSLFLADNEQFF. CDR3 nucleotides: TGTGCCAGCAGCTTATTTCTAGCGGACAATGAGCAGTTCTTC. Based on the CDR3 plus reference TRBV7-2 and TRBJ2-1, the full variable domain is GAGVSQSPSNKVTEKGKDVELRCDPISGHTALYWYRQSLGQGLEFLIYFQGNSAPDKSGLPSDRFSAERTGGSVSTLTIQRTQQEDSAVYLCASSLFLADNEQFFGPGTRLTVL.

In its sample, this clonotype was seen many times. The chain employs TRBV27 and TRBJ1-1; tentatively, D is TRBD1 (6 bases). Trimming took 4 bases from V and 3 from J, leaving 15 bases between them. Per germline, CDR1 MNHEY and CDR2 SMNVEV (reference sequence). This CDR3 region has 15 residues. CDR3 bases: TGTGCCAGCAGTTCTACCGACAGGCTGTACACTGAAGCTTTCTTT. Translation: CASSSTDRLYTEAFF.

This clonotype was recorded at least ten times. The rearrangement joins TRBV6-1 to TRBJ2-7, with 11 bases that match TRBD1. The CDR3 runs to 14 residues. The J segment lost 3 bases and the V segment lost 6 bases, leaving 4 bases of the junction unmatched. Per the germline V gene, CDR1 is MNHNS and CDR2 is SASEGT. The CDR3 loop reads CASSRTGGLYEQYF. The CDR3 bases are TGTGCCAGCAGCCGGACAGGGGGCCTCTACGAGCAGTACTTC.

This clonotype was detected many times. This chain joins TRBV3-1 and TRBJ2-2; 11 bases fit TRBD2. Germline V gene data show CDR1 as LGHDT and CDR2 as YNNKEL (reference sequence). The CDR3 extends over 16 amino acids. J gave up 4 bases and V 0 bases, and 1 base lay outside the gene matches. The CDR3 reads CASSQDSGRGTGELFF. For the CDR3, the DNA is TGTGCCAGCAGCCAAGATAGCGGGAGGGGCACCGGGGAGCTGTTTTTT.

This clonotype is medium-sized (0.01 to 0.1%) by share. The chain recombines TRBV9 with TRBJ2-1; 8 nucleotides line up with TRBD2. V was pared by 3 bases and J by 9 bases, with 5 bases of the junction left unmatched. The CDR3 has 13 amino acids. The germline V gene has CDR1 SGDLS and CDR2 YYNGEE. The CDR3 spells CASSDGTRVEQFF. The CDR3 nucleotides are TGTGCCAGCAGCGACGGGACTAGGGTTGAGCAGTTCTTC.

This clonotype was recorded many times. The V call is TRBV20-1, the J call TRBJ2-3, with D perhaps TRBD1 (6 bases). CDR3 size: 13 residues. Germline-derived CDR1 and CDR2 are DFQATT and SNEGSKA (reference sequence). V lost 6 bases and J lost 0, with 10 bases in between. The CDR3 loop is CSAGAGSTDTQYF. DNA of the CDR3: TGCAGTGCGGGGGCCGGTAGCACAGATACGCAGTATTTT.

By sample share, this clonotype is medium-sized. This sequence joins TRBV27 and TRBJ1-5; D is unclear. This CDR3 is 12 amino acids long. V shed 2 bases and J shed 8 bases, with 7 bases lying between them. Germline CDR1 is MNHEY and CDR2 is SMNVEV (reference sequence). The CDR3 DNA follows: TGTGCCAGCAGTTTAATAAAGAAGCCCCAGCATTTT. It translates to CASSLIKKPQHF.